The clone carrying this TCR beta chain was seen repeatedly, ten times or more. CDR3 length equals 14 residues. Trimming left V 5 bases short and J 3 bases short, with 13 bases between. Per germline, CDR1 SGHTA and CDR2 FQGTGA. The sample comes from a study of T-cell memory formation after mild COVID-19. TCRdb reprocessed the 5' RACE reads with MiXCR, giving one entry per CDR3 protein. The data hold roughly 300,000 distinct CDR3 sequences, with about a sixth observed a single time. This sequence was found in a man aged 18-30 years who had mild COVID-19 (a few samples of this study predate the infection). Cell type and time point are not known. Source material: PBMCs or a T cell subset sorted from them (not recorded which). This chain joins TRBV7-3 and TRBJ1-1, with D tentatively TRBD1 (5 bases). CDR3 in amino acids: CASSPGGGYTEAFF. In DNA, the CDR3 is TGTGCCAGCAGCCCCGGTGGGGGATACACTGAAGCTTTCTTT. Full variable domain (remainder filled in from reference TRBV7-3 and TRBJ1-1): GAGVSQTPSNKVTEKGKYVELRCDPISGHTALYWYRQSLGQGPEFLIYFQGTGAADDSGLPNDRFFAVRPEGSVSTLKIQRTERGDSAVYLCASSPGGGYTEAFFGQGTRLTVV.